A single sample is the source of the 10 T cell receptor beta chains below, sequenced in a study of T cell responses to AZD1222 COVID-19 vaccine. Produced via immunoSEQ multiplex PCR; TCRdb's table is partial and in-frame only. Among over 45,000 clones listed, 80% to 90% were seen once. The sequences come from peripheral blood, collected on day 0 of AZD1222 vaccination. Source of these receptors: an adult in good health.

In DNA form, the CDR3 reads TGTGCCAGCAGCTTGGCCACAGGGGCTGGGGCCAACGTCCTGACTTTC. It translates to CASSLATGAGANVLTF. This chain connects TRBV5-8 to TRBJ2-6; TRBD1 agrees at 7 bases. The CDR3 totals 16 residues. After removal of 0 bases from V and 2 bases from J, the junction contained 2 bases not matched to a gene. The germline CDR1 and CDR2 sequences are SGHTS and YDEGEE. Supplemented by reference TRBV5-8 and TRBJ2-6, the full variable domain reads EAGVTQSPTHLIKTRGQQATLRCSPISGHTSVYWYQQALGLGLQFLLWYDEGEERNRGNFPPRFSGRQFPNYSSELNVNALELEDSALYLCASSLATGAGANVLTFGAGSRLTVL.

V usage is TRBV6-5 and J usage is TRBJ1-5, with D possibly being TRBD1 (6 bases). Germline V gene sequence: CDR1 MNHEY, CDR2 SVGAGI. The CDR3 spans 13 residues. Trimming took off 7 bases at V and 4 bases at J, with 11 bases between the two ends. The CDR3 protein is CASTGEANQPQHF. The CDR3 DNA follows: TGTGCCAGCACAGGGGAGGCTAATCAGCCCCAGCATTTT.

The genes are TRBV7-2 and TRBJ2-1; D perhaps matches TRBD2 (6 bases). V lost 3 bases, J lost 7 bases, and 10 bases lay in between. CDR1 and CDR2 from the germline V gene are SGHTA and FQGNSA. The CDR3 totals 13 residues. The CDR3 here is CASSLIGGNEQFF. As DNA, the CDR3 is TGTGCCAGCAGCTTGATCGGGGGTAATGAGCAGTTCTTC.

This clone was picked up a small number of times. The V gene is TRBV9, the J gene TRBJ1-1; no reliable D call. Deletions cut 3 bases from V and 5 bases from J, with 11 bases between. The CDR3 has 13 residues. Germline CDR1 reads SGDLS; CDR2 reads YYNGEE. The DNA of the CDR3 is TGTGCCAGCAGCGAGGGCGCGCGGACTGAAGCTTTCTTT. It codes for CASSEGARTEAFF.

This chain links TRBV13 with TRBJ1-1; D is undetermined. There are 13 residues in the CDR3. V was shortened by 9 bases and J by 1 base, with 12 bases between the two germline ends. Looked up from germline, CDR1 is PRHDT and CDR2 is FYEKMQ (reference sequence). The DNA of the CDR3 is TGTGCCAGGTCGGCAGGCGGGAACACTGAAGCTTTCTTT. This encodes CARSAGGNTEAFF.

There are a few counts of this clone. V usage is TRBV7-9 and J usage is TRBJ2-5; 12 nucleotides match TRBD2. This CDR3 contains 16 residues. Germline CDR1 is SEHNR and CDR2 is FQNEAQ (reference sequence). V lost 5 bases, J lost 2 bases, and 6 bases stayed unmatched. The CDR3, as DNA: TGTGCCAGCAGCCCCCGACTAGCGGGGGTGCAAGAGACCCAGTACTTC. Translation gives CASSPRLAGVQETQYF. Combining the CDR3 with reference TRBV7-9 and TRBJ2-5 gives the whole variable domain DTGVSQNPRHKITKRGQNVTFRCDPISEHNRLYWYRQTLGQGPEFLTYFQNEAQLEKSRLLSDRFSAERPKGSFSTLEIQRTEQGDSAMYLCASSPRLAGVQETQYFGPGTRLLVL.

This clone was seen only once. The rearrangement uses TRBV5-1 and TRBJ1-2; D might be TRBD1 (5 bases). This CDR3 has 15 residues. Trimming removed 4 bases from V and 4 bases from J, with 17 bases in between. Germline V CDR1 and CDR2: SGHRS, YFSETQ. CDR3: CASSPGTLSSYGYTF. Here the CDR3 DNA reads TGCGCCAGCAGCCCCGGGACTTTATCCAGCTATGGCTACACCTTC. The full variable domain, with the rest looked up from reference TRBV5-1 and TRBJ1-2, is KAGVTQTPRYLIKTRGQQVTLSCSPISGHRSVSWYQQTPGQGLQFLFEYFSETQRNKGNFPGRFSGRQFSNSRSEMNVSTLELGDSALYLCASSPGTLSSYGYTFGSGTRLTVV.

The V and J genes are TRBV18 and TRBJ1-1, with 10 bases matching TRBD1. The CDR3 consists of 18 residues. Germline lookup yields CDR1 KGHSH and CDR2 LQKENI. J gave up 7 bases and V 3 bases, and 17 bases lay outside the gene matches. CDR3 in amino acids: CASSPVTGGASGTLEAFF. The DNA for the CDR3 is TGTGCCAGCTCACCCGTGACAGGGGGCGCCTCGGGAACTCTTGAAGCTTTCTTT.

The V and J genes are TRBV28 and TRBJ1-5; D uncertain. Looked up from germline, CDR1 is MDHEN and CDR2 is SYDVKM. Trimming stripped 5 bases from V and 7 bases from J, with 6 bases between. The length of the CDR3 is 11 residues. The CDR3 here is CASSRQQPQHF. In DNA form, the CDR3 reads TGTGCCAGCAGTCGTCAACAGCCCCAGCATTTT.

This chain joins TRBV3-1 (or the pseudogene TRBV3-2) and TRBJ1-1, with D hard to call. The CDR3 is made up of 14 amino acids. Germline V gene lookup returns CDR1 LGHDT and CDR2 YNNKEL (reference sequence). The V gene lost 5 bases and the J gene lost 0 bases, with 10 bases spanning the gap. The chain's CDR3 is CASSTPSMNTEAFF. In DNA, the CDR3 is TGTGCCAGCAGCACCCCTAGCATGAACACTGAAGCTTTCTTT.